This entry features one T cell receptor beta chain sequence. Its antigen is undetermined. This specimen comes from a study of T cells in lung cancer brain metastases. Broader study findings: DNA fragmentation in FFPE samples may have prevented full retrieval of the infiltrating T cell repertoire.

Assay: immunoSEQ multiplex PCR; the TCRdb copy retains only in-frame clones and omits some. The repertoire holds about 5,600 clones, approximately 80% seen once, with around 6.5% in the top ten. The V gene's germline CDR1 is SGDLS and CDR2 YYNGEE. Trimming shortened V by 0 bases and J by 5 bases, and 13 bases separated the two germline ends. CDR3 length: 15 residues. This clonotype was sampled from a man aged 50-60 years with non-small cell lung cancer that had spread to the brain. J is TRBJ2-3 and V is TRBV9; tentatively, D is TRBD2 (5 bases). The material sequenced was tumor tissue from a brain metastasis. This CDR3 reads CASSVGARGVDTQYF. CDR3 sequence (DNA): TGTGCCAGCAGCGTAGGAGCACGGGGAGTAGATACGCAGTATTTT.